A single sample gave rise to the 27 T cell receptor beta chains below, sequenced in a study of control samples from healthy donors and cancer patients. The protocol was immunoSEQ multiplex PCR, while the TCRdb copy is restricted to in-frame clones and leaves out a portion. Its table lists about 200,000 clones. The sequenced sample was blood. These receptors were taken from a woman aged 30 to 39 in good health.

The J gene is TRBJ1-2, the V gene TRBV6-5; a weak D match, TRBD1 (6 bases). The ends were cut back, 6 bases at V and 2 bases at J, with 10 bases in the middle. The CDR3 consists of 13 residues. The V gene's germline CDR1 is MNHEY and CDR2 SVGAGI. CDR3 sequence: CASSFDRNYGYTF. The CDR3 DNA reads TGTGCCAGCAGCTTCGACAGGAACTATGGCTACACCTTC.

The V gene is TRBV6-5, the J gene TRBJ1-5; 7 positions agree with TRBD1. The V gene end was trimmed by 6 bases and the J gene end by 0 bases; junction bases not matched to a gene: 5. The CDR3 runs to 15 residues. Germline values: CDR1 MNHEY, CDR2 SVGAGI. The CDR3 region is CASSLQGYSNQPQHF. The CDR3 DNA reads TGTGCCAGCAGCCTACAGGGGTATAGCAATCAGCCCCAGCATTTT.

J is TRBJ2-1 and V is TRBV2; TRBD2 aligns across 10 bases. CDR3 length: 14 amino acids. In germline, CDR1 is SNHLY, CDR2 FYNNEI. Trimming took 6 bases from V and 10 from J; bases not matched to a gene: 9. The CDR3 protein is CASSVLAGVEEQFF. The DNA for the CDR3 is TGTGCCAGCAGCGTTCTAGCGGGGGTGGAAGAGCAGTTCTTC.

This chain connects TRBV7-9 to TRBJ1-5, with D hard to call. Trimming pared 4 bases from V and 4 bases from J, leaving 14 bases between. The CDR3 length is 15 residues. Per the germline V gene, CDR1 is SEHNR and CDR2 is FQNEAQ (reference sequence). The CDR3 here is CASSSPEQLNQPQHF. CDR3 nucleotide sequence: TGTGCCAGCAGCTCGCCGGAACAGTTAAATCAGCCCCAGCATTTT.

The chain is built from TRBV4-1 and TRBJ1-2; 7 nucleotides match TRBD1. This CDR3 is built from 15 residues. Per the germline V gene, CDR1 is MGHRA and CDR2 is YSYEKL. The J segment lost 0 bases and the V segment lost 1 base, leaving 2 bases of the junction unmatched. In DNA form, the CDR3 reads TGCGCCAGCAGCCAAGTTAGGGGGCCTAACTATGGCTACACCTTC. Translation: CASSQVRGPNYGYTF.

The chain uses TRBV27 and TRBJ1-4; unclear D gene. The CDR3 loop spans 13 amino acids. V was pared by 3 bases and J by 4 bases, with 6 bases between. CDR1 is MNHEY, CDR2 SMNVEV, per germline (reference sequence). CDR3 nucleotides: TGTGCCAGCAGTTTTCGCTTTAATGAAAAACTGTTTTTT. Translating it yields CASSFRFNEKLFF.

The V call is TRBV2, the J call TRBJ2-7; TRBD1 aligns across 9 bases. The CDR3 sequence is 13 residues long. The trim removed 6 bases at V and 4 bases at J, leaving 4 bases unmatched. CDR1 is SNHLY and CDR2 is FYNNEI in the germline V gene. The CDR3, as DNA: TGTGCCAGCAGGGGACAGGGTTATTACGAGCAGTACTTC. This encodes CASRGQGYYEQYF.

The J gene is TRBJ1-2, the V gene TRBV20-1; D remains ambiguous. This CDR3 is built from 10 residues. From germline, CDR1 is DFQATT and CDR2 SNEGSKA (reference sequence). Trimming removed 3 bases at V and 8 bases at J, with 7 bases between. CDR3 sequence reads: CSASWSGYTF. For the CDR3, the DNA is TGCAGTGCTAGCTGGTCCGGCTACACCTTC.

V gene TRBV4-1 combines with J gene TRBJ1-5; D is undetermined. V lost 1 base to trimming and J lost 2 bases, with 12 bases between them. Germline CDR1 is MGHRA and CDR2 is YSYEKL. CDR3 length equals 16 residues. Here the CDR3 reads CASSQVSGYGNQPQHF. The DNA for the CDR3 is TGCGCCAGCAGCCAAGTTTCCGGATATGGCAATCAGCCCCAGCATTTT.

The rearrangement links TRBV27 to TRBJ1-6; no clear D. The CDR3 is 14 amino acids. Germline V CDR1 and CDR2: MNHEY, SMNVEV (reference sequence). V was clipped by 3 bases and J by 10 bases, with 13 bases between them. CDR3 sequence reads: CASSFKPPRSPLHF. The CDR3 region has the DNA TGTGCCAGCAGTTTTAAACCACCGAGGTCACCCCTCCACTTT.

The CDR3 is CATSNGGEGYGYTF. Written as DNA, the CDR3 is TGTGCCACCTCAAATGGGGGCGAGGGCTATGGCTACACCTTC. The chain combines TRBV6-5 with TRBJ1-2; tentatively, D is TRBD1 (6 bases). Germline V lookup: CDR1 MNHEY, CDR2 SVGAGI. V lost 10 bases and J lost 4, with 19 bases in between. The CDR3 contains 14 residues.

This rearrangement joins TRBV5-6 to TRBJ1-1; 8 bases are shared with TRBD1. CDR1 SGHDT and CDR2 YYEEEE come from the germline V gene. The length of the CDR3 is 14 residues. V shed 3 bases and J 4 bases; nucleotides not matched to a gene: 5. The CDR3 spells CASSYGTGATEAFF. The DNA for the CDR3 is TGTGCCAGCAGCTATGGGACAGGCGCCACTGAAGCTTTCTTT.

The chain has TRBV6-6 and TRBJ2-7; 8 bases agree with TRBD1. The V segment lost 2 bases and the J segment 11 bases; nucleotides outside the gene matches: 11. CDR3 size: 14 residues. Germline CDR1 is MNHNY and CDR2 is SVGAGI (reference sequence). The CDR3, as DNA: TGTGCCAGCAGTTACCGACAGGGGTTAGTAACCGAGTACTTC. Translated, it gives CASSYRQGLVTEYF.

This chain uses TRBV25-1 with TRBJ1-1; D is unresolved. V lost 5 bases and J lost 0, with 13 bases in between. The CDR3 is 15 amino acids. The germline CDR1 and CDR2 sequences are MGHDK and SYGVNS. The chain's CDR3 is CASSLPGSMNTEAFF. In DNA form, the CDR3 reads TGTGCCAGCAGTCTCCCGGGGTCCATGAACACTGAAGCTTTCTTT.

The J gene is TRBJ1-1, the V gene TRBV15; D possibly corresponds to TRBD1 (6 bases). V was pared by 5 bases and J by 0 bases, with 13 bases between. The germline CDR1 and CDR2 sequences are LNHNV and YYDKDF (reference sequence). This CDR3 comprises 15 residues. The CDR3 reads CATSSRTVMNTEAFF. The CDR3, as DNA: TGTGCCACCAGCTCCCGGACAGTGATGAACACTGAAGCTTTCTTT.

This chain links TRBV3-1 (or the pseudogene TRBV3-2) with TRBJ2-7; no reliable D call. CDR3 length: 15 residues. CDR1 LGHDT and CDR2 YNNKEL come from the germline V gene (reference sequence). Trimming pared 0 bases from V and 3 bases from J, leaving 12 bases between. CDR3 DNA: TGTGCCAGCAGCCAAGAAATCAGCCTTAACTACGAGCAGTACTTC. It encodes CASSQEISLNYEQYF.

The CDR3 protein is CASSPVTGGGYTF. The CDR3, as DNA: TGTGCCAGCAGCCCGGTTACAGGGGGCGGCTACACCTTC. V is TRBV7-6 and J is TRBJ1-2; 9 nucleotides agree with TRBD1. J was trimmed by 8 bases and V by 5 bases; bases with no gene match: 6. The germline V gene has CDR1 SGHVS and CDR2 FNYEAQ. The CDR3 is made up of 13 amino acids.

The V and J genes are TRBV2 and TRBJ1-5; 9 nucleotides line up with TRBD1. The CDR3 contains 13 residues. The germline gives CDR1 SNHLY, CDR2 FYNNEI. V lost 7 bases and J lost 6; bases outside the gene matches: 4. CDR3 DNA sequence: TGTGCCAGCAAGGACAGGGGAACTCAGCCCCAGCATTTT. Protein product: CASKDRGTQPQHF.

The V call is TRBV6-5, the J call TRBJ2-7; D gene ambiguous. The germline gives CDR1 MNHEY, CDR2 SVGAGI. Trimming pared 5 bases from V and 2 bases from J, leaving 13 bases between. This CDR3 spans 14 amino acids. CDR3 residues: CASSTSVRTYEQYF. The CDR3 nucleotides read TGTGCCAGCAGTACCTCGGTCCGGACCTACGAGCAGTACTTC.

This chain links TRBV27 with TRBJ2-3, with 7 bases matching TRBD1. The CDR3 has 13 amino acids. Germline V gene data show CDR1 as MNHEY and CDR2 as SMNVEV (reference sequence). The CDR3 DNA follows: TGTGACCCCTCACAGGGGTTCGTAGATACGCAGTATTTT. Amino acid sequence: CDPSQGFVDTQYF.

The gene calls are TRBV27 and TRBJ1-1; a weak D match, TRBD1 (6 bases). V lost 1 base and J 3 bases, leaving 15 bases between the germline ends. Germline values: CDR1 MNHEY, CDR2 SMNVEV (reference sequence). The CDR3 loop spans 16 amino acids. CDR3 DNA sequence: TGTGCCAGCAGTTTATATCGGGGGGCGATCGACACTGAAGCTTTCTTT. Translated: CASSLYRGAIDTEAFF.

This chain uses TRBV7-8 with TRBJ1-2; D unresolved. CDR3 length equals 16 residues. V was trimmed by 5 bases and J by 0 bases, leaving 16 bases between them. Germline CDR1 is SGHVS and CDR2 is FQNEAQ. The CDR3 sequence: CASSTWTEKTNYGYTF. The CDR3 nucleotides read TGTGCCAGCAGCACGTGGACGGAGAAGACTAACTATGGCTACACCTTC. The variable domain in full, with the rest retrieved from reference TRBV7-8 and TRBJ1-2, is GAGVSQSPRYKVAKRGQDVALRCDPISGHVSLFWYQQALGQGPEFLTYFQNEAQLDKSGLPSDRFFAERPEGSVSTLKIQRTQQEDSAVYLCASSTWTEKTNYGYTFGSGTRLTVV.

V usage is TRBV28 and J usage is TRBJ1-1; possibly TRBD1 for D (5 bases). The CDR3 loop spans 11 amino acids. CDR1 and CDR2 (germline): MDHEN, SYDVKM. V lost 9 bases and J 7 bases, leaving 12 bases between the germline ends. This CDR3 reads CASIQGNEAFF. The DNA of the CDR3 is TGTGCCAGTATTCAGGGCAATGAAGCTTTCTTT.

The genes are TRBV6-5 and TRBJ1-3; D is unresolved. V gave up 0 bases and J gave up 7 bases, with 13 bases separating them. The CDR3 consists of 15 residues. Germline V gene lookup returns CDR1 MNHEY and CDR2 SVGAGI. The CDR3 coding sequence is TGTGCCAGCAGTTACTCCTCGGGAAGGAGTAACACCATATATTTT. Its protein product is CASSYSSGRSNTIYF.

The J gene is TRBJ2-7, the V gene TRBV14; no reliable D call. CDR1 is SGHDN, CDR2 FVKESK, per germline. Trimming removed 1 base from V and 5 bases from J, with 3 bases in between. The CDR3 extends over 11 amino acids. The CDR3 is CASSQAHEQYF. Written as DNA, the CDR3 is TGTGCCAGCAGCCAAGCCCACGAGCAGTACTTC.

This chain links TRBV3-1 (or the pseudogene TRBV3-2) with TRBJ1-1; D perhaps matches TRBD1 (6 bases). This CDR3 comprises 13 residues. From germline, CDR1 is LGHDT and CDR2 YNNKEL (reference sequence). The V end was cut by 6 bases, the J end by 1 base, with 9 bases between. DNA of the CDR3: TGTGCCAGCAGGCAGACAGGGAACACTGAAGCTTTCTTT. Amino acids: CASRQTGNTEAFF.

This chain connects TRBV5-4 to TRBJ2-6; the D is unclear. Looked up from germline, CDR1 is SGHNT and CDR2 is YYREEE (reference sequence). Trimming removed 2 bases from V and 0 bases from J, with 15 bases in between. The CDR3 is 18 residues long. CDR3 in amino acids: CASSLSWPFSSGANVLTF. The CDR3 DNA is TGTGCCAGCAGCTTATCCTGGCCGTTCAGCTCTGGGGCCAACGTCCTGACTTTC.